This entry lists 18 T cell receptor beta chains sequenced from one sample in a study of Ad26.COV2.S vaccination and SARS-CoV-2 variants. Sequenced by immunoSEQ multiplex PCR; TCRdb stores in-frame clones only, minus some. This table holds fewer than 400,000 clones, about nine tenths found once. Treatment here: over 15 received Ad26.COV2.S at low or high dose, single or two shots; roughly five received placebo; per-sample allocation not given. Samples analyzed were those drawn on day 63 after the first vaccine or placebo injection. The sequenced sample was peripheral blood, obtained in a trial of Ad26.COV2.S vaccine versus placebo. The receptors originated from a person aged 18-65 years who received the Ad26.COV2.S COVID-19 vaccine or a placebo.

Concerning this clone itself: An end of the junction does not agree with germline; a read error may underlie this. Here the CDR3 reads CASSPYYPGTGDFF. DNA of the CDR3: TGTGCCAGCAGCCCATACTACCCCGGGACAGGGGACTTCTTC. The chain carries TRBV6-6 and TRBJ2-4; the match to TRBD1 covers 10 bases. The CDR3 contains 14 residues. Germline lookup yields CDR1 MNHNY and CDR2 SVGAGI (reference sequence).

In this sample, this clone turned up a few times. The chain employs TRBV7-6 and TRBJ1-6; D not certain. The CDR3 totals 14 residues. Trimming cost V 2 bases and J 5 bases, with 7 bases left between them. Germline CDR1 is SGHVS and CDR2 is FNYEAQ. The CDR3: CASSLRRNNSPLHF. The CDR3 DNA reads TGTGCCAGCAGCTTACGGAGAAATAATTCACCCCTCCACTTT.

Of note for this clone: The same CDR3 also results from other DNA sequences found in this sample. V is TRBV5-1 and J is TRBJ1-3, with no clear D. This CDR3 has 14 residues. Germline-derived CDR1 and CDR2 are SGHRS and YFSETQ. With 0 bases removed from V and 4 bases from J, the gap between germline ends came to 8 bases. The CDR3 loop reads CASSLGSTGNTIYF. The CDR3, as DNA: TGCGCCAGCAGCTTGGGCAGTACCGGAAACACCATATATTTT. Variable domain in full (rest from reference TRBV5-1 and TRBJ1-3): KAGVTQTPRYLIKTRGQQVTLSCSPISGHRSVSWYQQTPGQGLQFLFEYFSETQRNKGNFPGRFSGRQFSNSRSEMNVSTLELGDSALYLCASSLGSTGNTIYFGEGSWLTVV.

The chain combines TRBV6-2 or TRBV6-3 with TRBJ1-6; D call uncertain. Germline V gene data show CDR1 as MNHEY and CDR2 as SVGEGT. The germline V and J ends were trimmed by 0 bases and 8 bases, with 11 bases remaining between them. The CDR3 totals 15 residues. DNA of the CDR3: TGTGCCAGCAGTTACTCAAGGGTCGTGGATTCACCCCTCCACTTT. It specifies CASSYSRVVDSPLHF.

The chain is built from TRBV3-1 (or the pseudogene TRBV3-2) and TRBJ1-5, with D hard to call. This CDR3 is 13 amino acids long. The germline V gene encodes CDR1 LGHDT and CDR2 YNNKEL (reference sequence). Trimming left V 2 bases short and J 4 bases short, with 6 bases between. This CDR3 is CASSQRRNQPQHF. The CDR3 nucleotides read TGTGCCAGCAGCCAACGACGGAATCAGCCCCAGCATTTT.

This clone was counted a few times. The chain employs TRBV20-1 and TRBJ1-6; weak D call: TRBD1 (6 bases). In germline, CDR1 is DFQATT, CDR2 SNEGSKA (reference sequence). V shed 3 bases and J shed 9 bases, with 15 bases lying between them. The CDR3 contains 14 residues. In DNA form, the CDR3 reads TGCAGTGCTAGTAAACCAGGGGATGCTTCACCCCTCCACTTT. The encoded protein is CSASKPGDASPLHF.

The genes are TRBV18 and TRBJ1-6; D unresolved. Germline CDR1 reads KGHSH; CDR2 reads LQKENI. The CDR3 is 15 residues long. V was pared by 1 base and J by 4 bases, with 8 bases between. The CDR3 region is CASSPQDEYNSPLHF. CDR3 nucleotides: TGTGCCAGCTCACCACAGGATGAATATAATTCACCCCTCCACTTT.

The chain couples TRBV6-5 to TRBJ1-5; D not certain. Between the trimmed V and J ends, which lost 7 bases and 6 bases, there was a span of 16 bases. This CDR3 contains 14 residues. Per germline, CDR1 MNHEY and CDR2 SVGAGI. Written as DNA, the CDR3 is TGTGCCAGCAAAACGCTGGAGAACGCTCAGCCCCAGCATTTT. Translating it yields CASKTLENAQPQHF.

The count of this clone is one. The chain carries TRBV5-6 and TRBJ1-1; D gene ambiguous. The CDR3 is made up of 14 amino acids. Trimming pared 6 bases from V and 2 bases from J, leaving 14 bases between. CDR1 is SGHDT, CDR2 YYEEEE, per germline. The CDR3 reads CASIKDRRNTEAFF. In DNA form, the CDR3 reads TGTGCCAGCATTAAGGACCGGCGAAACACTGAAGCTTTCTTT.

This chain uses TRBV12-3 or TRBV12-4 with TRBJ2-5; D is unresolved. V gave up 3 bases and J gave up 1 base, with 6 bases separating them. This CDR3 has 13 residues. CDR3 in amino acids: CASSFSFQETQYF. CDR3 in DNA: TGTGCCAGCAGTTTCAGTTTCCAAGAGACCCAGTACTTC.

Comments on this clone: Within the sample, other DNA sequences also encode this same CDR3. The chain employs TRBV5-1 and TRBJ1-4; 8 bases map to TRBD1. Germline V gene sequence: CDR1 SGHRS, CDR2 YFSETQ. V lost 5 bases, J lost 7 bases, and 7 bases stayed unmatched. The CDR3 covers 14 residues. In DNA form, the CDR3 reads TGCGCCAGCAGTCTACAGGGGGGGAGTGAAAAACTGTTTTTT. The encoded protein is CASSLQGGSEKLFF.

This clone showed up just once. J is TRBJ2-1 and V is TRBV2; weak D call: TRBD2 (5 bases). The CDR3 sequence is 15 residues long. CDR1 is SNHLY and CDR2 is FYNNEI in the germline V gene. V shed 6 bases and J shed 0 bases, with 12 bases lying between them. Written as DNA, the CDR3 is TGTGCCAGCAGGGCCGGCCGGGGCTCCTACAATGAGCAGTTCTTC. Its protein product is CASRAGRGSYNEQFF.

The genes are TRBV5-6 and TRBJ2-1, with D hard to call. This CDR3 has 13 residues. V lost 4 bases, J lost 5 bases, and 10 bases lay in between. The V gene's germline CDR1 is SGHDT and CDR2 YYEEEE. The CDR3 coding sequence is TGTGCCAGCAGCCTCACGGGTAACAATGAGCAGTTCTTC. Its protein product is CASSLTGNNEQFF.

This sequence joins TRBV14 and TRBJ2-7, with 8 bases lining up with TRBD2. In germline, CDR1 is SGHDN, CDR2 FVKESK. V lost 1 base and J lost 3; bases outside the gene matches: 8. The CDR3 sequence is 16 residues long. DNA of the CDR3: TGTGCCAGCAGCCAAGGTAGGACTAGCTTTGTCTACGAGCAGTACTTC. It is translated as CASSQGRTSFVYEQYF.

The genes are TRBV14 and TRBJ2-1, with TRBD1 matching over 10 bases. This CDR3 is 18 amino acids long. The germline gives CDR1 SGHDN, CDR2 FVKESK. V shed 1 base, J shed 8 bases, and the junction held 14 bases outside the gene matches. CDR3 amino acids: CASSQAFGGTGEAYEQFF. The DNA of the CDR3 is TGTGCCAGCAGCCAAGCCTTCGGAGGGACAGGGGAGGCCTATGAGCAGTTCTTC.

V gene TRBV4-3 combines with J gene TRBJ1-1; possibly TRBD1 for D (5 bases). V was pared by 3 bases and J by 8 bases, with 13 bases between. The length of the CDR3 is 13 residues. Germline assignment: CDR1 LGHNA and CDR2 YSLEER. The CDR3 DNA sequence: TGCGCCAGCAGCCAGGCACAGGAATCCGAAGCTTTCTTT. This gives the protein CASSQAQESEAFF.

This rearrangement joins TRBV6-5 to TRBJ2-2; D gene uncertain. Germline V gene lookup returns CDR1 MNHEY and CDR2 SVGAGI. The CDR3 spans 15 residues. Between the trimmed V and J ends, which lost 6 bases and 1 base, there was a span of 12 bases. The CDR3 spells CASSILRVNTGELFF. CDR3 DNA: TGTGCCAGCAGCATCTTACGGGTGAACACCGGGGAGCTGTTTTTT.

CDR3: CASSDGTSFYEQYF. The CDR3 coding sequence is TGCGCCAGCAGTGACGGGACTAGCTTTTACGAGCAGTACTTC. The chain uses TRBV10-1 and TRBJ2-7; 9 positions agree with TRBD2. The length of the CDR3 is 14 residues. The germline gives CDR1 WNHNN, CDR2 SYGVQD (reference sequence). The V segment lost 3 bases and the J segment 4 bases; nucleotides outside the gene matches: 4.